One sample yielded the 3 T cell receptor beta chains listed below, sequenced in a study of blood T cell repertoires in COVID-19. Measured with immunoSEQ multiplex PCR; TCRdb has only the in-frame clones, and not every one. The repertoire holds about 170,000 clones, with approximately 91% as singletons. Sequencing was done on a sample of peripheral blood. These TCRs come from a man over 45 with acute or convalescent COVID-19.

The chain combines TRBV28 with TRBJ2-1; TRBD1 aligns across 7 bases. The CDR3 has 14 amino acids. V shed 5 bases, J shed 12 bases, and the junction held 13 bases outside the gene matches. Germline lookup yields CDR1 MDHEN and CDR2 SYDVKM. CDR3 coding DNA: TGTGCCAGCAGTCCGGGACAGTTTTCGGGGCGGCAGTTCTTC. It translates to CASSPGQFSGRQFF.

The rearrangement joins TRBV7-2 to TRBJ2-2, with 7 bases fitting TRBD1. V was pared by 5 bases and J by 7 bases, with 4 bases of the junction left unmatched. Per germline, CDR1 SGHTA and CDR2 FQGNSA. The CDR3 extends over 13 amino acids. The CDR3, as DNA: TGTGCCAGCAGCCTACAGGGGATCGGGGAGCTGTTTTTT. This codes for CASSLQGIGELFF. The full variable domain, in which reference TRBV7-2 and TRBJ2-2 provide the parts outside the CDR3, is GAGVSQSPSNKVTEKGKDVELRCDPISGHTALYWYRQSLGQGLEFLIYFQGNSAPDKSGLPSDRFSAERTGGSVSTLTIQRTQQEDSAVYLCASSLQGIGELFFGEGSRLTVL.

The rearrangement joins TRBV18 to TRBJ1-5; 7 bases agree with TRBD1. CDR1 and CDR2 from the germline V gene are KGHSH and LQKENI. V lost 4 bases to trimming and J lost 0 bases; unmatched junction nucleotides: 3. This CDR3 region has 15 residues. CDR3 in amino acids: CASSRGQDSNQPQHF. The CDR3 region has the DNA TGTGCCAGCTCACGAGGACAGGATAGCAATCAGCCCCAGCATTTT.